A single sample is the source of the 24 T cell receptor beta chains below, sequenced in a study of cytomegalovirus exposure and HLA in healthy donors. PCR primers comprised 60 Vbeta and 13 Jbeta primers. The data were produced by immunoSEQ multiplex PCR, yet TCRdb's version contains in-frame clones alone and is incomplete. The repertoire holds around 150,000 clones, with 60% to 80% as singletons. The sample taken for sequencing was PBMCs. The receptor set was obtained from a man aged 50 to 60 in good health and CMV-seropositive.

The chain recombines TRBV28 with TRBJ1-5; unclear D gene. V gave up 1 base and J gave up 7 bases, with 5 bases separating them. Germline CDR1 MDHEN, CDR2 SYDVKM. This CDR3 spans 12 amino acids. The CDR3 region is CASSLFQQPQHF. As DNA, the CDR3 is TGTGCCAGCAGTTTATTTCAGCAGCCCCAGCATTTT.

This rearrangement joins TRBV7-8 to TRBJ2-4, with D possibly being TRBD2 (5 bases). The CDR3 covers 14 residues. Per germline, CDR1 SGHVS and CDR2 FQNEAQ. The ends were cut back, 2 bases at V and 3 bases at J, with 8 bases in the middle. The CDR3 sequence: CASSLLEGKNIQYF. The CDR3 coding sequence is TGTGCCAGCAGCTTACTAGAGGGCAAAAACATTCAGTACTTC.

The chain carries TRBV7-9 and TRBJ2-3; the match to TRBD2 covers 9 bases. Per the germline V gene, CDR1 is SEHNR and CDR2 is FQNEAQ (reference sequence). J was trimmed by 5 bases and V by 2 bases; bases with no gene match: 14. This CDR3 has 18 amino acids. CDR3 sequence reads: CASSLSRIGGGAGDTQYF. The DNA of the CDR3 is TGTGCCAGCAGCTTATCCCGAATCGGCGGGGGGGCGGGAGATACGCAGTATTTT.

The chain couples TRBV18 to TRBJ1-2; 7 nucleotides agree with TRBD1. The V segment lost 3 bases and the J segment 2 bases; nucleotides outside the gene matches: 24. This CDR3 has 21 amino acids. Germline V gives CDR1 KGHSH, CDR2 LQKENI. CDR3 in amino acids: CASSPGPQGTGQKRGNYGYTF. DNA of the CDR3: TGTGCCAGCTCACCGGGCCCGCAGGGTACGGGACAGAAAAGGGGGAACTATGGCTACACCTTC.

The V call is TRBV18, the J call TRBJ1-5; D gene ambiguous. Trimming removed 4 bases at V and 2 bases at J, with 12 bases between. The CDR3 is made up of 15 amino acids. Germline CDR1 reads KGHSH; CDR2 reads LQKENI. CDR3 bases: TGTGCCAGCTCACTTATTACAGCGGGCAATCAGCCCCAGCATTTT. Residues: CASSLITAGNQPQHF.

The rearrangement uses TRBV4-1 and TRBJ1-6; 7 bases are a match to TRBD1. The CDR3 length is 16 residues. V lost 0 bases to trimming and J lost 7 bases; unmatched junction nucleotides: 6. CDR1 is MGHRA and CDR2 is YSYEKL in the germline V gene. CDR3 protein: CASSQDLTGMNSPLHF. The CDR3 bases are TGCGCCAGCAGCCAAGATCTGACAGGGATGAATTCACCCCTCCACTTT.

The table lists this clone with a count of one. The CDR3 is CASSFQRLRGGGVNTEAFF. CDR3 DNA sequence: TGTGCCAGCAGTTTCCAACGGCTACGGGGGGGAGGTGTGAACACTGAAGCTTTCTTT. This sequence joins TRBV28 and TRBJ1-1; possible D gene TRBD1, 5 bases. The CDR3 is 19 amino acids. Trimming left V 3 bases short and J 0 bases short, with 23 bases between. The germline CDR1 and CDR2 sequences are MDHEN and SYDVKM.

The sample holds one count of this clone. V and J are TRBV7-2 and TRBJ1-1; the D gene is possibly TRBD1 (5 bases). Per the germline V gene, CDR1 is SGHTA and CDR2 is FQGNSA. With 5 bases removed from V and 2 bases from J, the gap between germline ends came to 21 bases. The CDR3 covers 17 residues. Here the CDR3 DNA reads TGTGCCAGCAGCCCCAGATGGGGGGGAAGTGTAAACACTGAAGCTTTCTTT. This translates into CASSPRWGGSVNTEAFF.

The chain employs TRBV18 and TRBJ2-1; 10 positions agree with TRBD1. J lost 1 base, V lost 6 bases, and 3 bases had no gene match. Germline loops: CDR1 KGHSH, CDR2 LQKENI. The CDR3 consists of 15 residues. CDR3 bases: TGTGCCAGCTCCGCGGACAGGGGGTCCTACAATGAGCAGTTCTTC. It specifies CASSADRGSYNEQFF.

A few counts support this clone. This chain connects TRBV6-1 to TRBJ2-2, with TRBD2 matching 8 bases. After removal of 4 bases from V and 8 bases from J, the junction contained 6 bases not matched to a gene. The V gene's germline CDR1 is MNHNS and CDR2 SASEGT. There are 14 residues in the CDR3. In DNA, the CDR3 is TGTGCCAGCAGTGCGACTAGCGAAATAGGGGAGCTGTTTTTT. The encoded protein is CASSATSEIGELFF.

The CDR3: CSGSYNEQFF. The CDR3 coding sequence is TGCAGTGGCAGCTACAATGAGCAGTTCTTC. This chain uses TRBV20-1 with TRBJ2-1; D gene unclear. V was clipped by 7 bases and J by 3 bases, with 4 bases between them. Germline V gene data show CDR1 as DFQATT and CDR2 as SNEGSKA (reference sequence). The CDR3 extends over 10 amino acids.

For the CDR3, the DNA is TGTGCCAGCAGCTTACCCTCGCGGGGGGTGGAGGAGACCCAGTACTTC. It is translated as CASSLPSRGVEETQYF. V and J are TRBV5-6 and TRBJ2-5; 8 bases match TRBD2. Germline CDR1 SGHDT, CDR2 YYEEEE. There are 16 residues in the CDR3. Trimming took 2 bases from V and 5 from J; bases not matched to a gene: 11.

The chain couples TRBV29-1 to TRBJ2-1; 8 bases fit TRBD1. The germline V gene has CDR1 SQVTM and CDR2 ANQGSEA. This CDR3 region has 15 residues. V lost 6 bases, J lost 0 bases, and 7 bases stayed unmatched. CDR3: CSVGGQGDSYNEQFF. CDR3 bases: TGCAGCGTGGGAGGACAGGGAGACTCCTACAATGAGCAGTTCTTC.

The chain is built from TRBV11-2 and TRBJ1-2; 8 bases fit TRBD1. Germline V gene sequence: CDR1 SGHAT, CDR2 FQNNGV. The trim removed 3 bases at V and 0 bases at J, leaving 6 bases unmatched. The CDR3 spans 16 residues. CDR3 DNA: TGTGCCAGCAGCTTGGGAGGGGGACAGGCTAACTATGGCTACACCTTC. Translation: CASSLGGGQANYGYTF.

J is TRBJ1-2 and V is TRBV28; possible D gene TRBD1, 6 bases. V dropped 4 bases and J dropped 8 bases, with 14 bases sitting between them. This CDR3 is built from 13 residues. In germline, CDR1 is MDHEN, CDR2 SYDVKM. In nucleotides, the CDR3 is TGTGCCAGCAGTTGGCTGGGGGCTGAGGGCTACACCTTC. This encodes CASSWLGAEGYTF.

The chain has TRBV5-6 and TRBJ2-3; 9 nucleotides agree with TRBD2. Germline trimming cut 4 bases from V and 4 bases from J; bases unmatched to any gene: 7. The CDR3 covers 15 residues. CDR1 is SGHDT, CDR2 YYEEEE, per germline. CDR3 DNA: TGTGCCAGCAGCCAAGGACTAGCGAGCCCAGATACGCAGTATTTT. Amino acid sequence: CASSQGLASPDTQYF. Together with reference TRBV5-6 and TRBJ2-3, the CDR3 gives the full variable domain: DAGVTQSPTHLIKTRGQQVTLRCSPKSGHDTVSWYQQALGQGPQFIFQYYEEEERQRGNFPDRFSGHQFPNYSSELNVNALLLGDSALYLCASSQGLASPDTQYFGPGTRLTVL.

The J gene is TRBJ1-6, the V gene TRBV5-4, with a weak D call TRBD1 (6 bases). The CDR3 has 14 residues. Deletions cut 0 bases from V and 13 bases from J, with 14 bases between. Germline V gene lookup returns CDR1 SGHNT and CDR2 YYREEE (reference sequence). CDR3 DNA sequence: TGTGCCAGCAGCTTGGTAGGACAGCCATCCCCCCTCCACTTT. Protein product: CASSLVGQPSPLHF.

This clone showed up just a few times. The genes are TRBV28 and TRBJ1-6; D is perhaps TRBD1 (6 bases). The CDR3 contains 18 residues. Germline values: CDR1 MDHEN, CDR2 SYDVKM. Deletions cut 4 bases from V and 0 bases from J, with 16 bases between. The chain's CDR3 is CASSSYTTGYSYNSPLHF. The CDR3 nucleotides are TGTGCCAGCAGTTCCTATACCACAGGGTACTCCTATAATTCACCCCTCCACTTT.

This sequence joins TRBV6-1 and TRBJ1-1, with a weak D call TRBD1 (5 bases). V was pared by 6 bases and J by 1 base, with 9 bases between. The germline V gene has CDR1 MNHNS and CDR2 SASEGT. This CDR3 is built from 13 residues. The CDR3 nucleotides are TGTGCCAGCAGGTCTACAGGGAACACTGAAGCTTTCTTT. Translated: CASRSTGNTEAFF.

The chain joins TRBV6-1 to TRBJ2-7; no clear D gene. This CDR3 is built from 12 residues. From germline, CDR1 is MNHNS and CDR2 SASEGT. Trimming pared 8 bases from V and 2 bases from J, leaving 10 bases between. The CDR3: CASGRPTYEQYF. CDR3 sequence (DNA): TGTGCCAGCGGGCGCCCGACCTACGAGCAGTACTTC.

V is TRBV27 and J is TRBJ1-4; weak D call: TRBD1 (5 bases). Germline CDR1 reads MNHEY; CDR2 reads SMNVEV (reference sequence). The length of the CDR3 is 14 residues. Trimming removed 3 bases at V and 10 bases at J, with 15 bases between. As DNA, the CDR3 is TGTGCCAGCAGTTTTTCCCAGGGTCAAGCAAAACTGTTTTTT. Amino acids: CASSFSQGQAKLFF.

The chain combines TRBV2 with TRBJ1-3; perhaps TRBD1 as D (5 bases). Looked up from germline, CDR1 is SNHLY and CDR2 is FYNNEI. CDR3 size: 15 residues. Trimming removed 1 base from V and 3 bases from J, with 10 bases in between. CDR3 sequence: CASSEGRGGGNTIYF. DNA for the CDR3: TGTGCCAGCAGTGAAGGGCGGGGCGGTGGAAACACCATATATTTT.

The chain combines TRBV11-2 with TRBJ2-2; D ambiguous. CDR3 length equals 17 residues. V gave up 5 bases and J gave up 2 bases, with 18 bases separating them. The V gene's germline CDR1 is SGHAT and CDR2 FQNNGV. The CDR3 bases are TGTGCCAGCAGCCTCTACCTGGGCGCCAGCAACACCGGGGAGCTGTTTTTT. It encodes CASSLYLGASNTGELFF.

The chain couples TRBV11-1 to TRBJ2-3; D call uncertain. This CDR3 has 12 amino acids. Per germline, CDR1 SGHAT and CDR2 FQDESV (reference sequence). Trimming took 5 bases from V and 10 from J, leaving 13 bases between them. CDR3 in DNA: TGTGCCAGCAGCCCTGATACAACCGCGCAGTATTTT. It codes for CASSPDTTAQYF.